These 27 T cell receptor beta chains share one sample of origin, sequenced in a study of blood T cell repertoires in COVID-19. Here immunoSEQ multiplex PCR was the method, and the copy in TCRdb shows in-frame clones only, minus some. The table includes some 200,000 clones, 80% to 85% detected once. Input material: peripheral blood. These receptors all stem from a human donor with acute or convalescent COVID-19. The donor label of this sample is uncertain.

This clone came up a few times. The chain carries TRBV7-9 and TRBJ2-5; TRBD1 agrees at 7 bases. V trimming: 5 bases; J trimming: 0 bases; junction bases outside the gene matches: 6. The CDR3 has 15 residues. Per the germline V gene, CDR1 is SEHNR and CDR2 is FQNEAQ (reference sequence). The CDR3 DNA follows: TGTGCCAGCAGCCGGGACAGATTGTACCAAGAGACCCAGTACTTC. Translating gives CASSRDRLYQETQYF. Looking up the rest from reference TRBV7-9 and TRBJ2-5 gives the full variable domain: DTGVSQNPRHKITKRGQNVTFRCDPISEHNRLYWYRQTLGQGPEFLTYFQNEAQLEKSRLLSDRFSAERPKGSFSTLEIQRTEQGDSAMYLCASSRDRLYQETQYFGPGTRLLVL.

This clone was observed a handful of times. This chain joins TRBV5-4 and TRBJ2-7, with 8 bases identical to TRBD2. V lost 1 base, J lost 3 bases, and 3 bases stayed unmatched. This CDR3 spans 14 amino acids. Germline CDR1 is SGHNT and CDR2 is YYREEE (reference sequence). The CDR3 loop is CASSLKGLDYEQYF. CDR3 nucleotides: TGTGCCAGCAGCTTGAAGGGACTAGACTACGAGCAGTACTTC.

On this clone: This same CDR3 is encoded by further DNA sequences in the sample. The chain joins TRBV18 to TRBJ2-7; 9 bases align to TRBD2. J gave up 3 bases and V 4 bases, and 4 bases lay outside the gene matches. The CDR3 consists of 14 residues. From germline, CDR1 is KGHSH and CDR2 LQKENI. Here the CDR3 reads CASSRSGSLYEQYF. CDR3 in DNA: TGTGCCAGCTCACGTAGCGGGAGCCTCTACGAGCAGTACTTC.

The chain uses TRBV5-4 and TRBJ2-3, with D perhaps TRBD2 (7 bases). The germline CDR1 and CDR2 sequences are SGHNT and YYREEE (reference sequence). CDR3 length equals 16 residues. V dropped 4 bases and J dropped 4 bases, with 19 bases sitting between them. The CDR3 DNA is TGTGCCAGCAGCCCGCTAGGGGGGGGCCTCGCAGATACGCAGTATTTT. Its protein product is CASSPLGGGLADTQYF.

A single count supports this clone. The genes are TRBV5-1 and TRBJ2-7, with 10 nucleotides matching TRBD2. Germline CDR1 is SGHRS and CDR2 is YFSETQ. The V segment lost 6 bases and the J segment 0 bases; nucleotides outside the gene matches: 0. This CDR3 comprises 13 residues. The CDR3 DNA is TGCGCCAGCACTAGCGGGAGCTCCTACGAGCAGTACTTC. This gives the protein CASTSGSSYEQYF.

The gene calls are TRBV7-9 and TRBJ1-1; 7 bases are shared with TRBD1. Germline V gives CDR1 SEHNR, CDR2 FQNEAQ (reference sequence). V lost 1 base to trimming and J lost 3 bases; unmatched junction nucleotides: 2. The CDR3 totals 14 residues. CDR3 region: CASSLVQGDTEAFF. In nucleotides, the CDR3 is TGTGCCAGCAGCTTAGTCCAGGGGGACACTGAAGCTTTCTTT.

This chain uses TRBV25-1 with TRBJ2-3; 9 bases align to TRBD2. The V gene's germline CDR1 is MGHDK and CDR2 SYGVNS. CDR3 length: 16 residues. The V gene end was trimmed by 4 bases and the J gene end by 3 bases; junction bases not matched to a gene: 8. The CDR3 DNA reads as TGTGCCAGCAGTGGCGGGACTAGCCGGGAAACAGATACGCAGTATTTT. It translates to CASSGGTSRETDTQYF.

The chain uses TRBV3-1 (or the pseudogene TRBV3-2) and TRBJ1-1; possibly TRBD1 for D (5 bases). CDR1 and CDR2 (germline): LGHDT, YNNKEL (reference sequence). V was trimmed by 6 bases and J by 1 base, leaving 12 bases between them. The CDR3 totals 14 residues. The CDR3 nucleotides are TGTGCCAGCAGATTGGGGGGGGAGAACACTGAAGCTTTCTTT. Its translation is CASRLGGENTEAFF.

The CDR3 nucleotides are TGCGCCAGCAGCTTGGGCAGGTCGGGGATCCTTGAAGCTTTCTTT. As protein: CASSLGRSGILEAFF. The chain recombines TRBV5-1 with TRBJ1-1; D ambiguous. CDR1 and CDR2 (germline): SGHRS, YFSETQ. Trimming pared 0 bases from V and 7 bases from J, leaving 16 bases between. The CDR3 contains 15 residues. Filled out from reference TRBV5-1 and TRBJ1-1, the complete variable domain reads KAGVTQTPRYLIKTRGQQVTLSCSPISGHRSVSWYQQTPGQGLQFLFEYFSETQRNKGNFPGRFSGRQFSNSRSEMNVSTLELGDSALYLCASSLGRSGILEAFFGQGTRLTVV.

The chain combines TRBV28 with TRBJ2-1; 7 bases fit TRBD2. CDR1 and CDR2 from the germline V gene are MDHEN and SYDVKM. The CDR3 is 15 residues long. V trimming: 6 bases; J trimming: 9 bases; junction bases outside the gene matches: 14. The CDR3 sequence: CASSLGRDRMGEQFF. CDR3 DNA sequence: TGTGCCAGCAGCCTAGGGAGGGACCGTATGGGTGAGCAGTTCTTC.

As DNA, the CDR3 is TGTGCCAGTTCAGGGACTAGCGGGGAGGCCTACGAGCAGTACTTC. Protein product: CASSGTSGEAYEQYF. The V call is TRBV28, the J call TRBJ2-7; the match to TRBD2 covers 13 bases. J lost 2 bases, V lost 9 bases, and 7 bases had no gene match. The CDR3 has 15 residues. Germline V gives CDR1 MDHEN, CDR2 SYDVKM.

This clone was seen a single time. The genes are TRBV28 and TRBJ2-7; 9 bases align to TRBD1. The trim removed 4 bases at V and 2 bases at J, leaving 6 bases unmatched. This CDR3 is 15 amino acids long. Germline V gene sequence: CDR1 MDHEN, CDR2 SYDVKM. CDR3: CASSSPGQGTYEQYF. The CDR3 nucleotides read TGTGCCAGCAGTTCGCCGGGACAGGGTACCTACGAGCAGTACTTC.

The chain carries TRBV5-1 and TRBJ2-4; 10 bases fit TRBD2. The CDR3 covers 13 residues. The germline CDR1 and CDR2 sequences are SGHRS and YFSETQ. The V and J ends lost 0 bases and 15 bases, in that order; junction bases with no gene match: 6. For the CDR3, the DNA is TGCGCCAGCAGCTTGGAGCGGGGGGGCCCCTTGTACTTC. Its protein product is CASSLERGGPLYF.

The rearrangement uses TRBV28 and TRBJ2-7, with D maybe TRBD2 (6 bases). The germline CDR1 and CDR2 sequences are MDHEN and SYDVKM. Trimming removed 4 bases at V and 2 bases at J, with 12 bases between. This CDR3 is built from 14 residues. The CDR3, as DNA: TGTGCCAGCAGTTCCCCAGGGAGGACCTACGAGCAGTACTTC. Translating it yields CASSSPGRTYEQYF.

This sequence joins TRBV7-9 and TRBJ1-2; D is uncertain. This CDR3 has 13 amino acids. V lost 4 bases and J lost 4, with 10 bases in between. From germline, CDR1 is SEHNR and CDR2 FQNEAQ (reference sequence). The CDR3 sequence is CASSSSLTYGYTF. CDR3 nucleotide sequence: TGTGCCAGCAGCTCCAGTCTTACCTATGGCTACACCTTC.

This rearrangement joins TRBV7-9 to TRBJ1-1; D is unresolved. There are 15 residues in the CDR3. The V gene lost 0 bases and the J gene lost 7 bases, with 15 bases spanning the gap. The germline gives CDR1 SEHNR, CDR2 FQNEAQ (reference sequence). The CDR3 reads CASSLARAGVNEAFF. Written as DNA, the CDR3 is TGTGCCAGCAGCTTAGCGAGGGCAGGAGTTAATGAAGCTTTCTTT.

On this clone itself: A read error may account for a junction end that differs from germline. The chain uses TRBV5-1 and TRBJ2-1, with TRBD2 matching over 10 bases. CDR3 length: 13 amino acids. The germline V gene has CDR1 SGHRS and CDR2 YFSETQ. This chain's CDR3 is CASSSFASGRCVF. The CDR3, as DNA: TGCGCCAGCAGCTCGTTCGCTAGCGGGAGATGTGTCTTC.

V gene TRBV5-1 combines with J gene TRBJ1-6; 8 nucleotides align to TRBD1. V was pared by 0 bases and J by 9 bases, with 5 bases of the junction left unmatched. The CDR3 is 15 amino acids. Germline CDR1 is SGHRS and CDR2 is YFSETQ. CDR3: CASSLDRGAPSPLHF. The CDR3 coding sequence is TGCGCCAGCAGCTTGGACAGGGGGGCTCCTTCACCCCTCCACTTT.

The rearrangement joins TRBV27 to TRBJ2-2, with TRBD1 as a possible D gene (5 bases). The CDR3 is 13 residues long. V gave up 3 bases and J gave up 3 bases, with 5 bases separating them. Germline-derived CDR1 and CDR2 are MNHEY and SMNVEV (reference sequence). CDR3 region: CASSFRDTGELFF. In DNA, the CDR3 is TGTGCCAGCAGTTTCAGGGACACCGGGGAGCTGTTTTTT.

V and J are TRBV11-2 and TRBJ2-3; TRBD2 aligns across 11 bases. With 5 bases clipped from V and 4 bases from J, the junction kept 8 bases outside the gene matches. This CDR3 contains 16 residues. Germline-derived CDR1 and CDR2 are SGHAT and FQNNGV. DNA for the CDR3: TGTGCCAGCAGCGTTACTAGCGGGGGAGTTTCAGATACGCAGTATTTT. It yields the protein CASSVTSGGVSDTQYF.

This rearrangement joins TRBV6-1 to TRBJ2-7; D is perhaps TRBD2 (7 bases). The CDR3 contains 14 residues. The germline gives CDR1 MNHNS, CDR2 SASEGT. Trimming stripped 1 base from V and 3 bases from J, with 10 bases between. The CDR3, as DNA: TGTGCCAGCAGTGAAGGGGGGGGCCTCTACGAGCAGTACTTC. Translation: CASSEGGGLYEQYF.

In DNA, the CDR3 is TGTGCTAGTGGTTTGGGACAGGGGGCTGGCAATGAGCAGTTCTTC. Its translation is CASGLGQGAGNEQFF. The rearrangement links TRBV12-5 to TRBJ2-1; 10 bases match TRBD1. The germline V gene has CDR1 LGHNT and CDR2 FRNRAP. There are 15 residues in the CDR3. Losses at the gene ends were 1 base for V and 6 bases for J; bases not matched to a gene: 3.

The rearrangement joins TRBV3-1 (or the pseudogene TRBV3-2) to TRBJ2-7; tentatively, D is TRBD1 (7 bases). Deletions cut 1 base from V and 7 bases from J, with 14 bases between. Germline assignment: CDR1 LGHDT and CDR2 YNNKEL (reference sequence). This CDR3 is 14 amino acids long. The CDR3 nucleotides are TGTGCCAGCAGCCAAGTCGACAGGGCGGGGGAGCAGTACTTC. Its translation: CASSQVDRAGEQYF.

This clone was observed once. The chain combines TRBV18 with TRBJ1-2, with 8 bases that match TRBD1. The length of the CDR3 is 14 residues. Per germline, CDR1 KGHSH and CDR2 LQKENI. The ends lost 3 bases at V and 2 bases at J; junction bases unmatched: 2. This CDR3 is CASSPDRGNYGYTF. As DNA, the CDR3 is TGTGCCAGCTCACCCGACAGGGGCAACTATGGCTACACCTTC. Full variable domain (rest looked up from reference TRBV18 and TRBJ1-2): NAGVMQNPRHLVRRRGQEARLRCSPMKGHSHVYWYRQLPEEGLKFMVYLQKENIIDESGMPKERFSAEFPKEGPSILRIQQVVRGDSAAYFCASSPDRGNYGYTFGSGTRLTVV.

This chain joins TRBV27 and TRBJ2-7; TRBD1 matches at 11 bases. Trimming removed 2 bases from V and 3 bases from J; junction bases left unmatched: 6. The germline V gene has CDR1 MNHEY and CDR2 SMNVEV (reference sequence). The CDR3 contains 16 residues. Written as DNA, the CDR3 is TGTGCCAGCAGTTTAAGGACAGGGGGCGCGATCTACGAGCAGTACTTC. Protein sequence: CASSLRTGGAIYEQYF.

This sequence joins TRBV5-4 and TRBJ2-5; perhaps TRBD1 as D (5 bases). Germline V lookup: CDR1 SGHNT, CDR2 YYREEE (reference sequence). V lost 3 bases to trimming and J lost 7 bases, with 7 bases between them. CDR3 length: 11 residues. The CDR3 region has the DNA TGTGCCAGCAGCTCCACAGGGACCCAGTACTTC. Its protein is CASSSTGTQYF.

The chain recombines TRBV19 with TRBJ2-2; 7 nucleotides align to TRBD1. Germline values: CDR1 LNHDA, CDR2 SQIVND (reference sequence). V gave up 10 bases and J gave up 3 bases; unmatched junction bases: 8. CDR3 length: 14 amino acids. This CDR3 reads CATRGTVDTGELFF. Written as DNA, the CDR3 is TGTGCCACCAGAGGGACAGTGGACACCGGGGAGCTGTTTTTT.